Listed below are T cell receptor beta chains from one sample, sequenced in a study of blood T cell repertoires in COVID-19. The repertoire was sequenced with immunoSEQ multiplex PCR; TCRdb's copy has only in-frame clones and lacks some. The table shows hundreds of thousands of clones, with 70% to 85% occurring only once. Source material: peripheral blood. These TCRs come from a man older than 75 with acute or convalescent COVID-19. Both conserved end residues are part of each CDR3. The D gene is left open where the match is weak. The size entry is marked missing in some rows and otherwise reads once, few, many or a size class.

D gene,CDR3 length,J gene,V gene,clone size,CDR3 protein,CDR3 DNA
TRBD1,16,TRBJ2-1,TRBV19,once,CASSPPGQGSTNEQFF,TGTGCCAGTAGTCCCCCGGGACAGGGGTCCACGAATGAGCAGTTCTTC
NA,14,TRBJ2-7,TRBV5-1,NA,CASSLGGSLYEQYF,TGCGCCAGCAGCTTGGGAGGGTCGCTGTACGAGCAGTACTTC
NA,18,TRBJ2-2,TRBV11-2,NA,CASSLGLLQGPNTGELFF,TGTGCCAGCAGCTTAGGTCTACTACAGGGACCCAACACCGGGGAGCTGTTTTTT
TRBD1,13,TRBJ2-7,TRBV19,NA,CASSTGQGYEQYF,TGTGCCAGTAGTACAGGACAGGGCTACGAGCAGTACTTC
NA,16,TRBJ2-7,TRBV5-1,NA,CASSPGDGGKRYEQYF,TGCGCCAGCAGCCCGGGGGACGGGGGAAAAAGGTACGAGCAGTACTTC
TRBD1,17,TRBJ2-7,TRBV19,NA,CASSISSGTGHSYEQYF,TGTGCCAGTAGTATATCTTCCGGGACAGGGCATTCCTACGAGCAGTACTTC
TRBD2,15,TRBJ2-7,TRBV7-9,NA,CASTPSGRAFYEQYF,TGTGCCAGCACCCCCAGCGGGAGGGCCTTCTACGAGCAGTACTTC
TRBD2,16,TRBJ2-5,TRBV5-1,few,CASSLARGRRGETQYF,TGCGCCAGCAGCTTGGCTCGCGGGAGGAGAGGAGAGACCCAGTACTTC
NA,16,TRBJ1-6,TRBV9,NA,CASSQHHSSYNSPLHF,TGTGCCAGCAGCCAACATCATTCCTCCTATAATTCACCCCTCCACTTT
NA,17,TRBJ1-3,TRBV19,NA,CASSTRRMAGFRNTIYF,TGTGCCAGTAGTACCAGACGAATGGCGGGGTTTCGAAACACCATATATTTT
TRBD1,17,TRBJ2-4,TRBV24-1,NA,CATSDTGTGVAKNIQYF,TGTGCCACCAGTGACACCGGGACAGGGGTAGCCAAAAACATTCAGTACTTC
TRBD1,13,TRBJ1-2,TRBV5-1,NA,CASSLGQGGGYTF,TGCGCCAGCAGCTTGGGGCAGGGGGGTGGCTACACCTTC
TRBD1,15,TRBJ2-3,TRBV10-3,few,CAISFLGQGGDTQYF,TGTGCCATCAGTTTCCTCGGACAGGGGGGAGATACGCAGTATTTT
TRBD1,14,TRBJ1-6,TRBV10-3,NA,CAISEGQGNSPLHF,TGTGCCATCAGTGAAGGACAGGGAAATTCACCCCTCCACTTT
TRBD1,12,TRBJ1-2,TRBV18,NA,CASATTGDGYTF,TGTGCCAGCGCGACGACAGGGGATGGCTACACCTTC
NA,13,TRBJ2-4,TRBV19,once,CASSIARAYIQYF,TGTGCCAGTAGTATAGCCAGGGCTTACATTCAGTACTTC
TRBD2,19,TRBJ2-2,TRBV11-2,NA,CASSSLRPPSGPNTGELFF,TGTGCCAGCAGCTCCCTGAGACCCCCTAGCGGACCGAACACCGGGGAGCTGTTTTTT
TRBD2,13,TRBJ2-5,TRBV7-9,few,CASSLEGGETQYF,TGTGCCAGCAGCTTAGAGGGAGGGGAGACCCAGTACTTC
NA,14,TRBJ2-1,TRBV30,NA,CAWRGQSSYNEQFF,TGTGCCTGGAGGGGCCAGAGCTCCTACAATGAGCAGTTCTTC
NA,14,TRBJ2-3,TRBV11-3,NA,CASSSRQATDTQYF,TGTGCCAGCAGCTCCCGACAGGCCACAGATACGCAGTATTTT
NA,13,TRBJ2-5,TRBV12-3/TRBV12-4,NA,CASSLAVRETQYF,TGTGCCAGCAGTTTAGCCGTTAGAGAGACCCAGTACTTC
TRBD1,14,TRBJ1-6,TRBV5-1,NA,CASSSTGGNSPLHF,TGCGCCAGCAGCTCGACAGGGGGTAATTCACCCCTCCACTTT
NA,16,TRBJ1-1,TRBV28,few,CASSPNRLEKNTEAFF,TGTGCCAGCAGTCCGAACAGGCTAGAAAAGAACACTGAAGCTTTCTTT
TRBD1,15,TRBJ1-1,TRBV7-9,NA,CASSWGQGMNTEAFF,TGTGCCAGCAGCTGGGGACAGGGAATGAACACTGAAGCTTTCTTT
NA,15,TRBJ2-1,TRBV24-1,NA,CATSALDSSYNEQFF,TGTGCCACCAGTGCCCTGGACAGCTCCTACAATGAGCAGTTCTTC
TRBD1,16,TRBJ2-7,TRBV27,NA,CASSLSERTGAYEQYF,TGTGCCAGCAGTTTATCGGAAAGGACAGGGGCGTACGAGCAGTACTTC
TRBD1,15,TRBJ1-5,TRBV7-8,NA,CASSRQGAINQPQHF,TGTGCCAGCAGCCGACAGGGGGCTATCAATCAGCCCCAGCATTTT
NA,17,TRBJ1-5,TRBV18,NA,CASSPSATTYTNQPQHF,TGTGCCAGCTCACCGTCGGCGACTACCTACACCAATCAGCCCCAGCATTTT
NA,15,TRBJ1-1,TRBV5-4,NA,CASSLAPGNNPEAFF,TGTGCCAGCAGCTTGGCTCCAGGGAATAACCCTGAAGCTTTCTTT
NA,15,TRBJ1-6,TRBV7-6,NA,CASSRGTSYNSPLHF,TGTGCCAGCAGCCGAGGGACATCTTATAATTCACCCCTCCACTTT
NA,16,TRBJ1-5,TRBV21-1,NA,CASSRTGRLINQPQHF,TGTGCCAGCAGCAGGACAGGGAGGCTCATAAATCAGCCCCAGCATTTT
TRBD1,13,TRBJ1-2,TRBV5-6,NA,CASSLGQLRGYTF,TGTGCCAGCAGCCTGGGACAGCTGCGAGGCTACACCTTC
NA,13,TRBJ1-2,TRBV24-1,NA,CATSEGPNYGYTF,TGTGCCACCAGTGAGGGCCCTAACTATGGCTACACCTTC